This T cell receptor (beta chain) was sequenced during a study of cytomegalovirus exposure and HLA in healthy donors. Study-level points and caveats: The authors judged a highly shared variant cluster likely a sequencing artifact. Trimming of TCR beta V- and J-genes showed a link, identified in a later analysis, to a missense DCLRE1C variant. A later analysis found TCR association rates differed by HLA locus, highest for DRB1 and lowest for HLA-C.

In the case of this clone: Its antigen is not identified.

Primers for the PCR totalled 60 Vbeta and 13 Jbeta. Data came from immunoSEQ multiplex PCR; TCRdb stores just in-frame clones and leaves some out. The sample contains 130,000 to 150,000 clones, roughly 80% of which appear only once. Germline V CDR1 and CDR2: SGHNT, YYREEE (reference sequence). Germline trimming cut 4 bases from V and 2 bases from J; bases unmatched to any gene: 3. The CDR3 extends over 14 amino acids. This clonotype was obtained from a middle-aged woman in good health and CMV-seropositive. Sample: PBMCs. This chain connects TRBV5-4 to TRBJ2-3, with 8 positions matching TRBD2. CDR3: CASSRGGNTDTQYF. CDR3 DNA: TGTGCCAGCAGCCGCGGGGGGAACACAGATACGCAGTATTTT.